This TCR beta chain came from a study of blood T cells in healthy people across ages. The second PCR ran roughly 6 to 11 cycles with a sample-barcoded 5' primer and J-beta primers. TCRdb analysed the 5' RACE reads with MiXCR anew, one entry per CDR3 protein. The sample yields over 700,000 distinct CDR3 sequences, less than 70% seen once. Trimming cost V 4 bases and J 0 bases, with 16 bases left between them. The CDR3 loop spans 16 amino acids. The germline V gene encodes CDR1 MNHEY and CDR2 SMNVEV (reference sequence). The V call is TRBV27, the J call TRBJ2-7, with D perhaps assigned TRBD1 or TRBD2 (6 bases each). Sequenced: blood. This TCR came from an older man in good health. This CDR3 is CASSSRRGILSYEQYF. CDR3 sequence (DNA): TGTGCCAGCAGTTCCAGGAGGGGGATTCTCTCCTACGAGCAGTACTTC.